Listed here is a single T cell receptor (beta chain). Its cognate antigen is unknown. The assay ran at deep level. Here immunoSEQ multiplex PCR was the method, and the copy in TCRdb shows in-frame clones only, minus some. The sample holds 900,000 to 1,200,000 clones, around 78% seen once. V lost 6 bases and J lost 3; bases outside the gene matches: 5. There are 13 residues in the CDR3. Germline CDR1 and CDR2: MDHEN and SYDVKM. This entry belongs to a study of shared clonotypes between healthy human individuals. Study outcomes and limitations: All-four-donor shared clonotypes had higher generation probabilities than non-shared clonotypes did. What limited the represented genetic and exposure-history diversity was the small number of donors. Roughly 5% of naive CD4 clonotypes were common to several donors.

V gene TRBV28 combines with J gene TRBJ2-7, with TRBD1 identical over 7 bases. Sequencing was carried out using memory CD4+ T cells from PBMCs. Subset reported: CD45RA-negative fraction. The source is a young man in good health. Some clones in this sample may be carry-over from other donors' samples. The CDR3 region has the DNA TGTGCCAGCAGGACGGGACAGATCTACGAGCAGTACTTC. It specifies CASRTGQIYEQYF.